A selection of T cell receptor beta chains follows, all from one sample in a study of T-cell reconstitution after alpha-beta-depleted transplantation in children. One entry per CDR3 protein results from TCRdb running MiXCR on the PCR reads. Among about 490,000 distinct CDR3 sequences listed, over 9.5% were seen once. This specimen was PBMCs, taken before TCRalphabeta/CD19-depleted stem cell transplant. These receptors originate from a child under 10 years old with inherited bone marrow failure, due to receive a stem cell transplant. Each CDR3 is given with its conserved first and last residue. Fields, in order: D gene, clone size, V gene, J gene, CDR3 protein, CDR3 DNA. The D gene is left open where the match is weak. Some rows have no size entry. The others give once, few or many, or a class for an expanded clone.

>NA|many|TRBV11-3|TRBJ2-3
CAISPGGGRTDTQYF
TGTGCCATCAGCCCAGGCGGGGGCCGCACAGATACGCAGTATTTT
>NA|few|TRBV30|TRBJ1-1
CAWSPLRVTEAFF
TGTGCCTGGAGTCCCCTCCGGGTCACTGAAGCTTTCTTT
>NA|many|TRBV12-3/TRBV12-4|TRBJ1-4
CASSFFRAGGEEKLFF
TGTGCCAGCAGTTTTTTCCGGGCCGGGGGGGAGGAAAAACTGTTTTTT
>NA|many|TRBV12-3/TRBV12-4|TRBJ2-3
CASSSGLDTDTQYF
TGTGCCAGCAGTTCTGGACTCGACACAGATACGCAGTATTTT
>NA|NA|TRBV13|TRBJ2-7
CASSFVGQTSYEQYF
TGTGCCAGCAGCTTTGTCGGGCAGACCTCCTACGAGCAGTACTTC
>NA|NA|TRBV28|TRBJ2-1
CASTSTPGTGLFF
TGTGCCAGCACATCTACTCCCGGGACTGGGCTTTTCTTC
>TRBD2|many|TRBV6-2/TRBV6-3|TRBJ2-7
CASTGLADEPGQYF
TGTGCCAGCACCGGCCTAGCGGACGAACCCGGGCAGTACTTC
>TRBD1|NA|TRBV11-1|TRBJ2-7
CASSGAPDRAANPYEQYF
TGTGCCAGCAGCGGAGCCCCCGACAGGGCCGCGAACCCCTACGAGCAGTACTTC
>TRBD1|many|TRBV12-3/TRBV12-4|TRBJ2-3
CASSPYGQGLADTQYF
TGTGCCAGCAGTCCCTACGGACAGGGGCTCGCAGATACGCAGTATTTT
>TRBD1|many|TRBV15|TRBJ2-2
CATSRDRGRGTGELFF
TGTGCCACCAGCAGAGATCGGGGCAGGGGGACCGGGGAGCTGTTTTTT
>NA|many|TRBV29-1|TRBJ2-1
CSVVGTTANEQFF
TGCAGCGTTGTTGGAACTACGGCCAATGAGCAGTTCTTC
>TRBD1|few|TRBV28|TRBJ2-5
CASNPGTDQLETQYF
TGTGCCAGCAATCCGGGGACAGACCAACTGGAGACCCAGTACTTC
>NA|many|TRBV25-1|TRBJ2-3
CASSDYSNTQYF
TGTGCCAGCAGTGATTACTCGAATACGCAGTATTTT
>NA|NA|TRBV28|TRBJ1-1
CASSFLLAEMNTEAFF
TGTGCCAGCAGTTTTCTATTGGCAGAAATGAACACTGAAGCTTTCTTT
>NA|many|TRBV10-3|TRBJ2-5
CAISETGFGETQYF
TGTGCCATCAGTGAAACAGGGTTTGGGGAGACCCAGTACTTC
>TRBD1|few|TRBV6-2/TRBV6-3|TRBJ1-2
CASSQDRSYPNYGYTF
TGTGCCAGCAGCCAGGACAGGAGCTACCCTAACTATGGCTACACCTTC
>TRBD1|many|TRBV5-6|TRBJ2-2
CASSYIPVGTEITGELFF
TGTGCCAGCAGCTATATACCCGTCGGGACAGAAATTACCGGGGAGCTGTTTTTT
>NA|many|TRBV5-5|TRBJ1-2
CASSSYSRGYGYTF
TGTGCCAGCAGCTCGTACAGCCGAGGCTATGGCTACACCTTC
>TRBD2|few|TRBV20-1|TRBJ2-1
CSARLLASGSRVGQFF
TGCAGTGCTAGGCTTCTGGCTAGCGGGAGTCGCGTGGGGCAGTTCTTC